Here is one T cell receptor beta chain with its context. Its target is not known. This specimen comes from a study of shared clonotypes between healthy human individuals. The CDR3 runs 15 residues. CDR1 and CDR2 (germline): SGHAT, FQNNGV. V was pared by 2 bases and J by 2 bases, with 5 bases of the junction left unmatched. CD45RO negativity and positive selection for CCR7 defined naive CD8 cells, a population that excluded terminally differentiated effector memory CD45RA+ cells. Genomic DNA of every subset was divided equally among multiple immunoSEQ plates. Assay: immunoSEQ multiplex PCR; the TCRdb copy retains only in-frame clones and omits some. Of roughly 850,000 clones listed, 95% to 97% are singletons. Study results and caveats: The rarefaction results pointed to incomplete sorted-subset sequencing despite large depth. Memory subsets had estimated richness that was generally smaller than that of naive subsets.

This clonotype originated in a man aged 25 to 40 in good health. Material for sequencing was naive CD8+ T cells sorted from blood. This chain connects TRBV11-2 to TRBJ2-7; 8 nucleotides agree with TRBD2. The CDR3 loop is CASSLNPGGAYEQYF. The CDR3 nucleotides are TGTGCCAGCAGCTTAAACCCGGGAGGGGCCTACGAGCAGTACTTC. Using reference TRBV11-2 and TRBJ2-7 for the parts outside the CDR3, the full variable domain is EAGVAQSPRYKIIEKRQSVAFWCNPISGHATLYWYQQILGQGPKLLIQFQNNGVVDDSQLPKDRFSAERLKGVDSTLKIQPAKLEDSAVYLCASSLNPGGAYEQYFGPGTRLTVT.